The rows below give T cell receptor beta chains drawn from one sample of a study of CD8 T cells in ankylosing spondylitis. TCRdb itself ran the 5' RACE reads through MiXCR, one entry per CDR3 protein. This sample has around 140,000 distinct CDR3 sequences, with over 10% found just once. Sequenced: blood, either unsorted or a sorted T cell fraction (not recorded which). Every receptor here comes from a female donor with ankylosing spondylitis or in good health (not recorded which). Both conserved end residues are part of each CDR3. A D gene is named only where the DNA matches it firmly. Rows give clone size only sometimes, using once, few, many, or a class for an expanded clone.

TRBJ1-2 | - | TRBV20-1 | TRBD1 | TGCAGTGCTCCAGGGGGCGCGGGCTATGGCTACACCTTC | CSAPGGAGYGYTF
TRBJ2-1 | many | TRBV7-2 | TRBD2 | TGTGCCAGCAGTCAAGCGTGGGGTAGCGGGAGATTCAATGAGCAGTTCTTC | CASSQAWGSGRFNEQFF
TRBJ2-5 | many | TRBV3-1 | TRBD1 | TGTGCCAGCCCTATGGACAGGGGGCGTCAAGAGACCCAGTACTTC | CASPMDRGRQETQYF
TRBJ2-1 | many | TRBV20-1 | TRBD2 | TGCAGTGCGGTCGGACTAGCGGACTACAATGAGCAGTTCTTC | CSAVGLADYNEQFF
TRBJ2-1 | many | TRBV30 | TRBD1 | TGTGCCTGGGACCGGGACAGGGGGTACAATGAGCAGTTCTTC | CAWDRDRGYNEQFF
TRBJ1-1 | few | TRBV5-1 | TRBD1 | TGCGCCAGCAGCACCGGACAGGGGAACACTGAAGCTTTCTTT | CASSTGQGNTEAFF
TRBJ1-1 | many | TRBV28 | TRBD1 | TGTGCCAGCACACTGTTTAGGGGGTCAAAGGGGGCTAACACTGAAGCTTTCTTT | CASTLFRGSKGANTEAFF
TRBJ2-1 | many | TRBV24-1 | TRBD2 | TGTGCCACCAGTGATCCGGGACTAGCGAGGTTCTTC | CATSDPGLARFF
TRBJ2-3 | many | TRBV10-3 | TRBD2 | TGTGCCATCAGAGAGAGAAGCGGGGCTGGAGATACGCAGTATTTT | CAIRERSGAGDTQYF
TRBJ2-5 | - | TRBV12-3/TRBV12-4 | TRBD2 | TGTGCCAGCAGTTTATATCTAGCGGGGCGAGTGGGCCAGTACTTC | CASSLYLAGRVGQYF
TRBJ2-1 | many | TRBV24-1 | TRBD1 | TGTGCCACCAGTCGGGGCCAGGGGGCCTTCGGGTACAATGAGCAGTTCTTC | CATSRGQGAFGYNEQFF
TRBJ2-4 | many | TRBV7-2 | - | TGTGCCAGCAGCGAGGCTGAAAACATTCAGTACTTC | CASSEAENIQYF
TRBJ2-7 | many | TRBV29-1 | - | TGCAGCGTTGAAAGAGTACAAACCTACGAGCAGTACTTC | CSVERVQTYEQYF
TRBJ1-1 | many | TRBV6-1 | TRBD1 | TGTGCCAGCCGGACAGGACTACCGTCGAACACTGAAGCTTTCTTT | CASRTGLPSNTEAFF
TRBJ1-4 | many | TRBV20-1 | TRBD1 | TGCAGTGCTAGTCAGGGGGGGGGTGAAAAACTGTTTTTT | CSASQGGGEKLFF
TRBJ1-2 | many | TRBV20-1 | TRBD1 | TGCAGTGCGAAGACAGGGGACTCGTATGGCTACACCTTC | CSAKTGDSYGYTF
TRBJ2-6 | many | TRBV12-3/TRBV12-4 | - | TGTGCCAGCAGCCCCGACGGCTACAACGTCCTGACTTTC | CASSPDGYNVLTF
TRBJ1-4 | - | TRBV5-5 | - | TGTGCCAGCAGCTCCCCGCGGGGGGATGAAAAACTGTTTTTT | CASSSPRGDEKLFF
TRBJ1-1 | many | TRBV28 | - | TGTGCCAGCAGTGAAGATTTATTGAACACTGAAGCTTTCTTT | CASSEDLLNTEAFF
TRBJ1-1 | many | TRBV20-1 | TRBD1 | TGCAGTGCTAGAGATAGGATCATGACAGGGTCATCTGAAGCTTTCTTT | CSARDRIMTGSSEAFF
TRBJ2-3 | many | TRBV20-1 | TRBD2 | TGCAGTGCTAGAGATGGGCTAGCGGGAGGAGATACGCAGTATTTT | CSARDGLAGGDTQYF
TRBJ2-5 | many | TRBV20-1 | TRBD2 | TGCAGTGCTAGACTCCTGCTAGCGGGACAAGAGACCCAGTACTTC | CSARLLLAGQETQYF
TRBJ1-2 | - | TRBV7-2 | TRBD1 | TGTGCCAGCAGCTTAGCGGTGGGACAGATTTATGGCTACACCTTC | CASSLAVGQIYGYTF
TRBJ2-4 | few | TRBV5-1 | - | TGCGCCAGCAGCTTGTTCCCTGCAGCCAAAAACATTCAGTACTTC | CASSLFPAAKNIQYF
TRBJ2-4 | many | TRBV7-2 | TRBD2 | TGTGCCAGCAGACTTACTAGCGGCCATTCCAAAAACATTCAGTACTTC | CASRLTSGHSKNIQYF
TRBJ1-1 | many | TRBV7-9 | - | TGTGCCAGCAGCTTAGGATCTGGGGGAGGCACTGAAGCTTTCTTT | CASSLGSGGGTEAFF
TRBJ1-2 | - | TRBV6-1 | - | TGTGCCAGCGGTGAGCCACCATTCCCGCACTATGGCTACACCTTC | CASGEPPFPHYGYTF
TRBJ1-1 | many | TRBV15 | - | TGTGCCACCAGCAGAGAGGCAGGGGAGAACACTGAAGCTTTCTTT | CATSREAGENTEAFF
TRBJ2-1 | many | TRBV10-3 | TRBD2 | TGTGCCATCACCGGGACTAGCGGGAGCCGAGAGCAGTTCTTC | CAITGTSGSREQFF
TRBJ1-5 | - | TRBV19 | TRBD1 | TGTGCCAGTAGTATGAAGGGTGGGACAGGGAAGAATCAGCCCCAGCATTTT | CASSMKGGTGKNQPQHF
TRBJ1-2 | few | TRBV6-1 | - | TGTGCCAGCAGTGAACCGACGGGCTACACCTTC | CASSEPTGYTF
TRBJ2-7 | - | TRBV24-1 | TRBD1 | TGTGCCACCAGCAGACAGGGGCCTGTCGAGCAGTACTTC | CATSRQGPVEQYF
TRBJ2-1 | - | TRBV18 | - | TGTGCCAGCTCACCGACGGGCTCCGGGGGATACAATGAGCAGTTCTTC | CASSPTGSGGYNEQFF
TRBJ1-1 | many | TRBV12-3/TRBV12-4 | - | TGTGCCAGCAGTTCTTCCGGGACAAGAACTGAAGCTTTCTTT | CASSSSGTRTEAFF
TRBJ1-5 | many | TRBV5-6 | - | TGTGCCAGCAGCAACAGCGGGCCCCTGGATCAGCCCCAGCATTTT | CASSNSGPLDQPQHF
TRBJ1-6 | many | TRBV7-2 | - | TGTGCCAGCAGCTACTTGGTGGATAATTCACCCCTCCACTTT | CASSYLVDNSPLHF
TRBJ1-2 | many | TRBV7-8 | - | TGTGCCAGCAGCTTAGCTGGGGGGCGCTTTGATGGCTACACCTTC | CASSLAGGRFDGYTF
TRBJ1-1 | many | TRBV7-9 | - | TGTGCCAGCAGCTTAGCGGAGGGGACTGAAGCTTTCTTT | CASSLAEGTEAFF
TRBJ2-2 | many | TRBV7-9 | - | TGTGCCAGCAGCTTAGTAGGACAGAGCGCGAACACCGGGGAGCTGTTTTTT | CASSLVGQSANTGELFF
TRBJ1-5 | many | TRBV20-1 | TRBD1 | TGCAGTGCTACTCGGGACAGGGACTATCAGCCCCAGCATTTT | CSATRDRDYQPQHF
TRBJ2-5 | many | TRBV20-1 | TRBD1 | TGCAGTGCTAGAAGCGGGGACAGGGGAACAGAGACCCAGTACTTC | CSARSGDRGTETQYF
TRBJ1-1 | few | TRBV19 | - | TGTGCCAGTAGTATAGTGAAGCGGAGAAGCACTGAAGCTTTCTTT | CASSIVKRRSTEAFF
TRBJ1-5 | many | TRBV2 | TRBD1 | TGTGCCAGCAGATACGGACAGGGGGCTAATAGCAATCAGCCCCAGCATTTT | CASRYGQGANSNQPQHF
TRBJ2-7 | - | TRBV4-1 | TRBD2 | TGCGCCAGCAGCCAAGAGGGCCTAGCGGGAGGTCCCTTCTACGAGCAGTACTTC | CASSQEGLAGGPFYEQYF
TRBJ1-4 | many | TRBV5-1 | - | TGCGCCAGCAGCTTGCAGGGCCGTGAAAAACTGTTTTTT | CASSLQGREKLFF
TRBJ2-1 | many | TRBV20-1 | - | TGCAGTGCTAGACTCGGCGCGGCCAGGGATGAGCAGTTCTTC | CSARLGAARDEQFF
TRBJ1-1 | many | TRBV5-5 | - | TGTGCCAGCAGCTTAAGTGACGGGAACACTGAAGCTTTCTTT | CASSLSDGNTEAFF
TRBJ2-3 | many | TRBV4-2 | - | TGTGCCAGCAGCCAAGGAGTTTCAGATACGCAGTATTTT | CASSQGVSDTQYF
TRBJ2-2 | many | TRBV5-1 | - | TGCGCCAGTGAGAAGGGGTTGTCGAACACCGGGGAGCTGTTTTTT | CASEKGLSNTGELFF
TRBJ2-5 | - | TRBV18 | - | TGTGCCAGCTCACCGGGCCCCTTCCAAGAGACCCAGTACTTC | CASSPGPFQETQYF
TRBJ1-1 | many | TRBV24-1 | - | TGTGCCACCAGTGATCCGGGACGTTCCGGGGGAGCTTTCTTT | CATSDPGRSGGAFF
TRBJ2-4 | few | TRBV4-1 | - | TGCGCCAGCAGCCAAGCGATAGGGAAAGATGAAGCCAAAAACATTCAGTACTTC | CASSQAIGKDEAKNIQYF
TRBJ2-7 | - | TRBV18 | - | TGTGCCAGCTCACCCGGCCAAGGAGGGGGCGGGTACGAGCAGTACTTC | CASSPGQGGGGYEQYF
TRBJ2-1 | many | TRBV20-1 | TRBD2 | TGCAGTGCTAGAGGGGGGGGTAGCGGAGTGGATGAGCAGTTCTTC | CSARGGGSGVDEQFF
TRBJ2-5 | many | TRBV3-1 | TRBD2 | TGTGCCAGCAGTCAACGGGACTACCGGCGCCCCCAAGAGACCCAGTACTTC | CASSQRDYRRPQETQYF
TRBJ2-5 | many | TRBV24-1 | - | TGTGCCACCAGTGATTTGGGGGTACAAGAGACCCAGTACTTC | CATSDLGVQETQYF
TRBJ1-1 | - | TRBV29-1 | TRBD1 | TGCAGCGTTCTGGGACAGACCTACACTGAAGCTTTCTTT | CSVLGQTYTEAFF
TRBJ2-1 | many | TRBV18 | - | TGTGCCAGCTCACGTTCTCTAGCAGGGGAGCAGTTCTTC | CASSRSLAGEQFF
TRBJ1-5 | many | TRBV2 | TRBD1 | TGTGCCAGCAGTGGGGACAGTGGGCAGCCCCAGCATTTT | CASSGDSGQPQHF
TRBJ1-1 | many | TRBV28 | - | TGTGCCAGCAGTCCCCGGTTGGAAGCTTTCTTT | CASSPRLEAFF